The 30 T cell receptor beta chains below all came from one sample that was sequenced in a study of T cell responses to AZD1222 COVID-19 vaccine. Some clones are missing from TCRdb's copy, which holds only in-frame ones; the method was immunoSEQ multiplex PCR. The sample lists over 150,000 clones; approximately 92% were seen once. Sequenced material: peripheral blood, taken 28 days after the second dose of the MenACWY control vaccine. The receptors come from an adult who received the MenACWY meningococcal vaccine as a control.

Concerning this clone: Additional DNA sequences in this sample encode the identical CDR3. V and J are TRBV30 and TRBJ1-3; D not certain. CDR1 GTSNPN and CDR2 SVGIG come from the germline V gene (reference sequence). The CDR3 has 13 residues. The V and J ends lost 3 bases and 1 base respectively, with 7 bases between them. CDR3 sequence: CAWRRGSGNTIYF. CDR3 DNA sequence: TGTGCCTGGAGAAGAGGATCTGGAAACACCATATATTTT.

CDR3 DNA sequence: TGTGCCAGTAGTATAGTGCGGCCATACAATCAGCCCCAGCATTTT. Its protein product is CASSIVRPYNQPQHF. This chain links TRBV19 with TRBJ1-5; D is ambiguous. Per the germline V gene, CDR1 is LNHDA and CDR2 is SQIVND (reference sequence). The CDR3 loop spans 15 amino acids. Trimming removed 1 base from V and 3 bases from J, with 10 bases in between. The entire variable domain, with the rest obtained from reference TRBV19 and TRBJ1-5, is as follows: DGGITQSPKYLFRKEGQNVTLSCEQNLNHDAMYWYRQDPGQGLRLIYYSQIVNDFQKGDIAEGYSVSREKKESFPLTVTSAQKNPTAFYLCASSIVRPYNQPQHFGDGTRLSIL.

V is TRBV28 and J is TRBJ1-2, with TRBD1 as a possible D gene (5 bases). CDR3 length equals 15 residues. V was shortened by 3 bases and J by 2 bases, with 13 bases between the two germline ends. Per the germline V gene, CDR1 is MDHEN and CDR2 is SYDVKM. CDR3: CASSLVGGNNYGYTF. The CDR3 coding sequence is TGTGCCAGCAGTTTGGTTGGGGGTAACAACTATGGCTACACCTTC.

The V and J genes are TRBV5-6 and TRBJ1-5; D might be TRBD1 (5 bases). The length of the CDR3 is 13 residues. Germline V lookup: CDR1 SGHDT, CDR2 YYEEEE. V lost 4 bases to trimming and J lost 7 bases, with 12 bases between them. The CDR3 region has the DNA TGTGCCAGCAGCCGGGGGGGAGGGCAGCCCCAGCATTTT. It encodes CASSRGGGQPQHF.

The V call is TRBV12-3 or TRBV12-4, the J call TRBJ1-2, with D possibly TRBD1 on 5 matching bases. This CDR3 has 13 amino acids. V lost 6 bases, J lost 2 bases, and 10 bases lay in between. CDR3 loop: CASSPQENYGYTF. The CDR3 DNA sequence: TGTGCCAGCAGCCCACAGGAAAACTATGGCTACACCTTC.

This chain links TRBV6-1 with TRBJ2-5, with D perhaps matching TRBD1 (5 bases). Germline V gene data show CDR1 as MNHNS and CDR2 as SASEGT. The CDR3 totals 14 residues. Trimming stripped 3 bases from V and 4 bases from J, with 12 bases between. The CDR3 region is CASSDRAGLETQYF. Here the CDR3 DNA reads TGTGCCAGCAGTGACAGGGCCGGTCTAGAGACCCAGTACTTC.

The chain combines TRBV6-4 with TRBJ1-1; D is undetermined. V was pared by 3 bases and J by 1 base, with 9 bases between. Germline lookup yields CDR1 MRHNA and CDR2 SNTAGT. This CDR3 is built from 14 residues. This chain's CDR3 is CASSEGESNTEAFF. Written as DNA, the CDR3 is TGTGCCAGCAGTGAAGGAGAGTCGAACACTGAAGCTTTCTTT.

This clone appeared a few times. This chain uses TRBV30 with TRBJ2-2; D is perhaps TRBD2 (6 bases). Deletions cut 5 bases from V and 2 bases from J, with 9 bases between. Germline-derived CDR1 and CDR2 are GTSNPN and SVGIG (reference sequence). This CDR3 region has 13 residues. CDR3 residues: CAWQRANTGELFF. The DNA for the CDR3 is TGTGCCTGGCAGCGGGCCAACACCGGGGAGCTGTTTTTT. Looking up the rest from reference TRBV30 and TRBJ2-2 gives the full variable domain: SQTIHQWPATLVQPVGSPLSLECTVEGTSNPNLYWYRQAAGRGLQLLFYSVGIGQISSEVPQNLSASRPQDRQFILSSKKLLLSDSGFYLCAWQRANTGELFFGEGSRLTVL.

The chain recombines TRBV9 with TRBJ1-5; D gene ambiguous. CDR3 size: 13 residues. V was cut by 1 base and J by 3 bases, with 5 bases left in between. The germline gives CDR1 SGDLS, CDR2 YYNGEE. This chain's CDR3 is CASSVQDNQPQHF. The CDR3 nucleotides are TGTGCCAGCAGCGTACAGGACAATCAGCCCCAGCATTTT.

As to this clone: The same CDR3 can be traced to other DNA sequences in this sample. This chain uses TRBV6-5 with TRBJ1-1, with D possibly matching TRBD1 (5 bases). The CDR3 runs 13 residues. Germline assignment: CDR1 MNHEY and CDR2 SVGAGI. V lost 0 bases to trimming and J lost 6 bases, with 8 bases between them. CDR3 sequence: CASSYSRGAEAFF. The DNA for the CDR3 is TGTGCCAGCAGTTACTCACGGGGCGCTGAAGCTTTCTTT.

This chain links TRBV7-2 with TRBJ1-1, with 7 bases aligning to TRBD1. There are 13 residues in the CDR3. V shed 1 base and J 10 bases; nucleotides not matched to a gene: 6. The germline CDR1 and CDR2 sequences are SGHTA and FQGNSA. CDR3 loop: CASSLDSHRGAFF. The CDR3 nucleotides read TGTGCCAGCAGCTTAGATTCCCACAGGGGAGCTTTCTTT.

This sequence joins TRBV5-1 and TRBJ2-2; D unresolved. The CDR3 consists of 14 residues. V was clipped by 0 bases and J by 3 bases, with 6 bases between them. Germline V gives CDR1 SGHRS, CDR2 YFSETQ. The CDR3 spells CASSLGRDTGELFF. CDR3 bases: TGCGCCAGCAGCTTGGGCAGAGACACCGGGGAGCTGTTTTTT.

V is TRBV7-9 and J is TRBJ2-1; weak D call: TRBD1 (6 bases). V lost 3 bases and J 4 bases, leaving 7 bases between the germline ends. CDR1 and CDR2 (germline): SEHNR, FQNEAQ (reference sequence). The CDR3 consists of 13 residues. DNA of the CDR3: TGTGCCAGCAGCTTGGGACAATACAATGAGCAGTTCTTC. It encodes CASSLGQYNEQFF. The variable domain in full, completed from reference TRBV7-9 and TRBJ2-1, reads DTGVSQNPRHKITKRGQNVTFRCDPISEHNRLYWYRQTLGQGPEFLTYFQNEAQLEKSRLLSDRFSAERPKGSFSTLEIQRTEQGDSAMYLCASSLGQYNEQFFGPGTRLTVL.

This chain connects TRBV5-4 to TRBJ1-2, with 7 bases aligning to TRBD1. Germline V lookup: CDR1 SGHNT, CDR2 YYREEE (reference sequence). Trimming at V came to 4 bases and at J to 5 bases, leaving 8 bases not matched to a gene. The CDR3 spans 14 residues. The CDR3 nucleotides read TGTGCCAGCAGCCCGGGGACAGACGAATATGGCTACACCTTC. The encoded protein is CASSPGTDEYGYTF.

The chain uses TRBV5-1 and TRBJ1-1; no firm D call. The V gene's germline CDR1 is SGHRS and CDR2 YFSETQ. The CDR3 totals 12 residues. V was shortened by 3 bases and J by 14 bases, with 17 bases between the two germline ends. CDR3 nucleotide sequence: TGCGCCAGCAGCTCCACCATACCACTTTGGTTCTTT. Protein: CASSSTIPLWFF. Looking up the rest from reference TRBV5-1 and TRBJ1-1 gives the full variable domain: KAGVTQTPRYLIKTRGQQVTLSCSPISGHRSVSWYQQTPGQGLQFLFEYFSETQRNKGNFPGRFSGRQFSNSRSEMNVSTLELGDSALYLCASSSTIPLWFFGQGTRLTVV.

This chain links TRBV2 with TRBJ1-4; D is ambiguous. Trimming removed 8 bases at V and 8 bases at J, with 18 bases between. The CDR3 covers 14 residues. Germline V gene lookup returns CDR1 SNHLY and CDR2 FYNNEI. The CDR3 sequence is CASRSPIQGEKLFF. For the CDR3, the DNA is TGTGCCAGCCGGAGCCCTATTCAAGGGGAAAAACTGTTTTTT.

This clone has only one observation. Within the sample, other DNA sequences also encode this same CDR3. This sequence joins TRBV7-9 and TRBJ1-1; D call uncertain. Germline CDR1 SEHNR, CDR2 FQNEAQ (reference sequence). V lost 5 bases and J 2 bases, leaving 6 bases between the germline ends. This CDR3 spans 12 amino acids. The CDR3 sequence is CASSPQNTEAFF. For the CDR3, the DNA is TGTGCCAGCAGCCCACAAAACACTGAAGCTTTCTTT.

The chain has TRBV4-1 and TRBJ2-7; D remains unclear. V was pared by 2 bases and J by 1 base, with 12 bases between. This CDR3 spans 15 amino acids. Germline V gives CDR1 MGHRA, CDR2 YSYEKL. CDR3 region: CASSQLRLTSYEQYF. DNA of the CDR3: TGCGCCAGCAGCCAACTGAGACTGACATCCTACGAGCAGTACTTC.

This sequence joins TRBV14 and TRBJ2-3, with 8 bases that match TRBD1. J was trimmed by 5 bases and V by 3 bases; bases with no gene match: 10. The CDR3 consists of 16 residues. Per the germline V gene, CDR1 is SGHDN and CDR2 is FVKESK. CDR3 loop: CASSHQTGALRDTQYF. The CDR3 region has the DNA TGTGCCAGCAGCCACCAGACAGGGGCCCTGAGAGATACGCAGTATTTT.

As regards this clone: Additional DNA sequences in this sample encode the identical CDR3. The gene calls are TRBV2 and TRBJ1-5, with D unclear. Trimming removed 5 bases at V and 0 bases at J, with 8 bases between. CDR1 and CDR2 from the germline V gene are SNHLY and FYNNEI. CDR3 length equals 14 residues. The CDR3 region is CASSRLNSNQPQHF. The CDR3, as DNA: TGTGCCAGCAGTAGGTTAAATAGCAATCAGCCCCAGCATTTT.

The rearrangement links TRBV5-8 to TRBJ1-1; no definite D call. The V and J ends lost 7 bases and 4 bases respectively, with 8 bases between them. CDR1 is SGHTS and CDR2 is YDEGEE in the germline V gene. This CDR3 is 11 amino acids long. CDR3 nucleotide sequence: TGTGCCAGCGCACGGAGCACTGAAGCTTTCTTT. Translation gives CASARSTEAFF.

This chain links TRBV2 with TRBJ1-1; D gene ambiguous. CDR1 and CDR2 from the germline V gene are SNHLY and FYNNEI. V lost 8 bases and J 5 bases, leaving 9 bases between the germline ends. This CDR3 contains 11 residues. DNA of the CDR3: TGTGCCAGCCAGAGACAAACTGAAGCTTTCTTT. Its translation: CASQRQTEAFF.

The V gene is TRBV18, the J gene TRBJ2-7; a weak D match, TRBD1 (7 bases). CDR1 KGHSH and CDR2 LQKENI come from the germline V gene. CDR3 size: 16 residues. The germline V and J ends were trimmed by 4 bases and 3 bases, with 19 bases remaining between them. CDR3 DNA sequence: TGTGCCAGCTCACGACAGTCGACAGGGAGGTTCTACGAGCAGTACTTC. Its protein product is CASSRQSTGRFYEQYF.

This clone was recorded once. The chain joins TRBV12-5 to TRBJ1-3; D gene ambiguous. CDR1 and CDR2 (germline): LGHNT, FRNRAP. Trimming removed 3 bases at V and 0 bases at J, with 9 bases between. The CDR3 sequence is 15 residues long. Here the CDR3 reads CASGLGGSSGNTIYF. The DNA for the CDR3 is TGTGCTAGTGGTTTAGGAGGGAGCTCTGGAAACACCATATATTTT.

V is TRBV7-9 and J is TRBJ2-1; tentative D call: TRBD1 (6 bases). Germline V lookup: CDR1 SEHNR, CDR2 FQNEAQ (reference sequence). Trimming shortened V by 1 base and J by 12 bases, and 13 bases separated the two germline ends. The CDR3 runs 13 residues. CDR3 DNA: TGTGCCAGCAGCTTAGGCCCCGGGACAACGCAGTTCTTC. It specifies CASSLGPGTTQFF.

The chain is built from TRBV3-1 (or the pseudogene TRBV3-2) and TRBJ2-1; 8 bases agree with TRBD2. CDR1 is LGHDT, CDR2 YNNKEL, per germline (reference sequence). J lost 3 bases, V lost 1 base, and 5 bases had no gene match. The CDR3 has 16 residues. Here the CDR3 DNA reads TGTGCCAGCAGCCAAGGACGGGGGGGCTTCTACAATGAGCAGTTCTTC. Encoded protein: CASSQGRGGFYNEQFF.

The gene calls are TRBV6-5 and TRBJ2-7, with D possibly being TRBD2 (7 bases). Trimming removed 4 bases at V and 2 bases at J, with 12 bases between. Germline V lookup: CDR1 MNHEY, CDR2 SVGAGI. The CDR3 spans 14 residues. The CDR3 DNA reads TGTGCCAGCAGTTTGTTGCGGGGGCCCTACGAGCAGTACTTC. Amino acids: CASSLLRGPYEQYF.

The chain combines TRBV7-9 with TRBJ1-5, with D possibly matching TRBD1 (5 bases). Trimming removed 5 bases at V and 3 bases at J, with 11 bases between. Germline loops: CDR1 SEHNR, CDR2 FQNEAQ (reference sequence). CDR3 length: 14 amino acids. CDR3 sequence (DNA): TGTGCCAGCAGCCCGACGGGGACCAATCAGCCCCAGCATTTT. Its translation: CASSPTGTNQPQHF.

V and J are TRBV6-1 and TRBJ1-4, with D tentatively TRBD1 (5 bases). CDR1 and CDR2 from the germline V gene are MNHNS and SASEGT. The V end was cut by 2 bases, the J end by 7 bases, with 11 bases between. The CDR3 spans 14 residues. CDR3 region: CASSESGSFEKLFF. The CDR3, as DNA: TGTGCCAGCAGTGAATCAGGGAGTTTTGAAAAACTGTTTTTT.

This chain joins TRBV28 and TRBJ1-5; tentative D call: TRBD1 (5 bases). Germline V gene lookup returns CDR1 MDHEN and CDR2 SYDVKM. Trimming removed 1 base from V and 2 bases from J, with 9 bases in between. This CDR3 has 15 residues. The CDR3 DNA is TGTGCCAGCAGTTTATTACGGGGGGGCAATCAGCCCCAGCATTTT. Translated, it gives CASSLLRGGNQPQHF.